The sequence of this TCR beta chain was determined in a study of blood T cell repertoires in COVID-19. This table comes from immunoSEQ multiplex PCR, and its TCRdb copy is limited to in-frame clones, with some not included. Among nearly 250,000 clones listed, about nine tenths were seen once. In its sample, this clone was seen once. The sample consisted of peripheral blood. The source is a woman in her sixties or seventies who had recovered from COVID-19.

The CDR3 region is CASSLNIPRGAFF. Written as DNA, the CDR3 is TGTGCCAGCAGCTTAAATATACCTAGGGGAGCTTTCTTT. This chain uses TRBV7-8 with TRBJ1-1; tentative D call: TRBD1 (5 bases). V dropped 2 bases and J dropped 10 bases, with 14 bases sitting between them. The CDR3 is 13 amino acids. Germline CDR1 is SGHVS and CDR2 is FQNEAQ. Full variable domain (rest looked up from reference TRBV7-8 and TRBJ1-1): GAGVSQSPRYKVAKRGQDVALRCDPISGHVSLFWYQQALGQGPEFLTYFQNEAQLDKSGLPSDRFFAERPEGSVSTLKIQRTQQEDSAVYLCASSLNIPRGAFFGQGTRLTVV.